This T cell receptor beta chain was recorded in a study of siplizumab effects on memory and regulatory T cells. Produced via immunoSEQ multiplex PCR; TCRdb's table is partial and in-frame only. The sample lists about 100,000 clones, about 91% seen once, with about 0.15% in the top ten. Germline loops: CDR1 DFQATT, CDR2 SNEGSKA (reference sequence). V shed 5 bases and J shed 12 bases, with 17 bases lying between them. This CDR3 region has 11 residues. What was sequenced was CD4+ T cells sorted from blood. This TCR derives from a human donor in good health. The chain joins TRBV20-1 to TRBJ2-7, with D unresolved. For the CDR3, the DNA is TGCAGTGCTGTGAGTTCGTCCCGTGGGTACTTC. It translates to CSAVSSSRGYF.